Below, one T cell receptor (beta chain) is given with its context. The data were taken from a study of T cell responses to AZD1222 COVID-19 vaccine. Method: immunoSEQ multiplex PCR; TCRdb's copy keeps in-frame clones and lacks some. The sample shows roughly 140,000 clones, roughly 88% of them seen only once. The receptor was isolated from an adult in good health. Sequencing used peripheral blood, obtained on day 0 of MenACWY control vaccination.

The DNA of the CDR3 is TGTGCCAGCAGCCAAAACCGACAGGGTAATGGCTACACCTTC. Its protein product is CASSQNRQGNGYTF. This chain connects TRBV7-2 to TRBJ1-2, with 7 positions matching TRBD1. Germline CDR1 reads SGHTA; CDR2 reads FQGNSA. The CDR3 contains 14 residues. Germline trimming cut 5 bases from V and 6 bases from J; bases unmatched to any gene: 9.